This TCR beta chain was identified in a study of cytomegalovirus exposure and HLA in healthy donors. The PCR used 60 Vbeta and 13 Jbeta primers. Libraries were prepared by immunoSEQ multiplex PCR; TCRdb keeps only in-frame clonotypes and omits some of them. The sample lists fewer than 90,000 clones; 75% to 85% were seen once. The ends lost 5 bases at V and 8 bases at J; junction bases unmatched: 5. Germline CDR1 reads SGHVS; CDR2 reads FNYEAQ. There are 13 residues in the CDR3. The origin of this receptor is a woman aged 40 to 50 in good health and CMV-seropositive. The chain joins TRBV7-6 to TRBJ1-2; TRBD1 matches 10 bases. The sequencing input was PBMCs. The CDR3 bases are TGTGCCAGCAGCCCCGGACAGGGGGTAGGCTACACCTTC. It yields the protein CASSPGQGVGYTF.